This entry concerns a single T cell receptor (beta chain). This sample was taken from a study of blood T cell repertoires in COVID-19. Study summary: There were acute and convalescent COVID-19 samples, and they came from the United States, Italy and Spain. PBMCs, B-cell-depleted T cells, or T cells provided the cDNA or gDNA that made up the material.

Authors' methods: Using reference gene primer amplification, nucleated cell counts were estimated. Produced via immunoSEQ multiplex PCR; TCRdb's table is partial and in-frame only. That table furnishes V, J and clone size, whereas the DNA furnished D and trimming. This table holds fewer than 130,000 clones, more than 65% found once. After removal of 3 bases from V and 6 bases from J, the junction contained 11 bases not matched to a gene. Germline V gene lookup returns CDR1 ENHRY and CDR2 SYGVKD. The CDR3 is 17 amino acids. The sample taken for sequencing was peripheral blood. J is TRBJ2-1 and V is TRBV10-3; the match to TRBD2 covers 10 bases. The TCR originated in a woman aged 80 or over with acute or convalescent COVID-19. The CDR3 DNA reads TGTGCCATCAGTGACCTGCTCACTAGCGGGGTTTTCAATGAGCAGTTCTTC. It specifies CAISDLLTSGVFNEQFF.